These 23 T cell receptor beta chains share one sample of origin, sequenced in a study of blood T cell repertoires in COVID-19. Sequencing was performed with immunoSEQ multiplex PCR; in TCRdb, only in-frame clones are kept and a portion is missing. The table records under 150,000 clones, around four fifths of them present only once. Material for sequencing was peripheral blood. These receptor sequences come from a woman in her thirties or forties with active or convalescent COVID-19.

J is TRBJ2-1 and V is TRBV10-2; 7 bases match TRBD1. Germline CDR1 is WSHSY and CDR2 is SAAADI. The V gene end was trimmed by 6 bases and the J gene end by 7 bases; junction bases not matched to a gene: 9. The CDR3 length is 14 residues. The CDR3 is CASSTGARRNEQFF. The DNA of the CDR3 is TGCGCCAGCAGCACAGGGGCTCGAAGGAATGAGCAGTTCTTC.

This clone was found once. The J gene is TRBJ2-7, the V gene TRBV12-3 or TRBV12-4; D remains unclear. V was shortened by 1 base and J by 9 bases, with 7 bases between the two germline ends. This CDR3 is 11 amino acids long. The CDR3 coding sequence is TGTGCCAGCAGTTTAGAGGCAGGGCAGTACTTC. Its translation is CASSLEAGQYF.

The chain combines TRBV5-1 with TRBJ1-2; D may be TRBD1 (5 bases). Germline V gene lookup returns CDR1 SGHRS and CDR2 YFSETQ. This CDR3 is built from 16 residues. Deletions cut 0 bases from V and 6 bases from J, with 18 bases between. Here the CDR3 DNA reads TGCGCCAGCAGCTTGGACAGCGGGGCCAGCCGAAATGGCTACACCTTC. Protein product: CASSLDSGASRNGYTF. The full variable domain, rest sourced from reference TRBV5-1 and TRBJ1-2, is KAGVTQTPRYLIKTRGQQVTLSCSPISGHRSVSWYQQTPGQGLQFLFEYFSETQRNKGNFPGRFSGRQFSNSRSEMNVSTLELGDSALYLCASSLDSGASRNGYTFGSGTRLTVV.

CDR3 bases: TGTGCCAGCAGGAACCGGGACAGGGAGGAATCACCCCTCCACTTT. This translates into CASRNRDREESPLHF. The J gene is TRBJ1-6, the V gene TRBV7-2; 9 nucleotides agree with TRBD1. The V segment lost 6 bases and the J segment 10 bases; nucleotides outside the gene matches: 10. Germline assignment: CDR1 SGHTA and CDR2 FQGNSA. This CDR3 is built from 15 residues.

The chain recombines TRBV3-1 (or the pseudogene TRBV3-2) with TRBJ1-2; possibly TRBD1 for D (6 bases). Trimming pared 3 bases from V and 3 bases from J, leaving 11 bases between. Germline CDR1 and CDR2: LGHDT and YNNKEL (reference sequence). The CDR3 is made up of 14 amino acids. The CDR3 loop reads CASSQGARDYGYTF. In DNA, the CDR3 is TGTGCCAGCAGCCAGGGGGCGCGCGACTATGGCTACACCTTC.

This sequence joins TRBV27 and TRBJ1-1, with 7 positions matching TRBD1. CDR3 length: 16 residues. Looked up from germline, CDR1 is MNHEY and CDR2 is SMNVEV (reference sequence). The V segment lost 7 bases and the J segment 4 bases; nucleotides outside the gene matches: 15. CDR3 nucleotide sequence: TGTGCCAGCACAAGAACCGGGACAGAGGGGTTCACTGAAGCTTTCTTT. Its translation: CASTRTGTEGFTEAFF.

The V gene is TRBV5-1, the J gene TRBJ1-2; 7 nucleotides align to TRBD1. V lost 1 base, J lost 2 bases, and 5 bases stayed unmatched. The CDR3 sequence is 15 residues long. CDR1 and CDR2 (germline): SGHRS, YFSETQ. CDR3 residues: CASSLTWDSNYGYTF. CDR3 bases: TGCGCCAGCAGCTTGACGTGGGACAGCAACTATGGCTACACCTTC.

The chain is built from TRBV2 and TRBJ1-2; no firm D call. V lost 5 bases and J lost 7, with 17 bases in between. Germline lookup yields CDR1 SNHLY and CDR2 FYNNEI. This CDR3 region has 14 residues. Here the CDR3 DNA reads TGTGCCAGCAGTTCTACCGGGAGCCTGGCTGGCTACACCTTC. Its translation is CASSSTGSLAGYTF.

The chain has TRBV19 and TRBJ1-5; no reliable D call. The CDR3 extends over 12 amino acids. Germline lookup yields CDR1 LNHDA and CDR2 SQIVND (reference sequence). V was shortened by 5 bases and J by 9 bases, with 11 bases between the two germline ends. The CDR3 is CASSSRMGPQHF. The CDR3 DNA follows: TGTGCCAGTAGTTCGAGGATGGGGCCCCAGCATTTT.

The table lists this clone with a count of one. This chain uses TRBV30 with TRBJ2-6; TRBD1 matches at 8 bases. Germline-derived CDR1 and CDR2 are GTSNPN and SVGIG (reference sequence). The CDR3 runs to 15 residues. The V gene end was trimmed by 6 bases and the J gene end by 0 bases; junction bases not matched to a gene: 4. For the CDR3, the DNA is TGTGCCTGCGACAGGGGATACTCTGGGGCCAACGTCCTGACTTTC. It yields the protein CACDRGYSGANVLTF.

This sequence joins TRBV6-5 and TRBJ1-1; D is undetermined. The CDR3 is 15 residues long. Trimming removed 7 bases at V and 0 bases at J, with 15 bases between. Germline CDR1 is MNHEY and CDR2 is SVGAGI. CDR3 coding DNA: TGTGCCAGCACCCCTGACTTCCAATTGAACACTGAAGCTTTCTTT. As protein: CASTPDFQLNTEAFF.

The rearrangement links TRBV14 to TRBJ2-5; 8 positions match TRBD1. V lost 4 bases to trimming and J lost 3 bases; unmatched junction nucleotides: 4. Per germline, CDR1 SGHDN and CDR2 FVKESK. This CDR3 has 14 amino acids. The CDR3 region is CASSPRTGKETQYF. The CDR3 DNA follows: TGTGCCAGCAGCCCCCGGACAGGGAAAGAGACCCAGTACTTC.

The chain couples TRBV28 to TRBJ1-6; 7 bases agree with TRBD1. Germline values: CDR1 MDHEN, CDR2 SYDVKM. The CDR3 runs to 14 residues. V was clipped by 10 bases and J by 7 bases; unmatched bases: 10. DNA for the CDR3: TGTGCCACTCTCCGGGAAGGGGGCAATTCACCCCTCCACTTT. Translation gives CATLREGGNSPLHF.

The rearrangement links TRBV5-1 to TRBJ1-1; no clear D. Trimming stripped 7 bases from V and 3 bases from J, with 7 bases between. Germline loops: CDR1 SGHRS, CDR2 YFSETQ. The CDR3 consists of 11 residues. Here the CDR3 DNA reads TGCGCCAGCCAAAGAGACACTGAAGCTTTCTTT. Translation: CASQRDTEAFF.

This chain links TRBV19 with TRBJ1-1; TRBD1 matches 7 bases. The CDR3 has 16 residues. Trimming cost V 5 bases and J 0 bases; bases outside gene matches: 9. CDR1 is LNHDA and CDR2 is SQIVND in the germline V gene (reference sequence). The DNA for the CDR3 is TGTGCCAGTAGTGAGGGGGCAAGTAAGATGAACACTGAAGCTTTCTTT. Translation gives CASSEGASKMNTEAFF.

This sequence joins TRBV3-1 (or the pseudogene TRBV3-2) and TRBJ1-1, with 8 positions matching TRBD1. This CDR3 spans 15 amino acids. The V and J ends lost 4 bases and 4 bases, in that order; junction bases with no gene match: 8. CDR1 and CDR2 from the germline V gene are LGHDT and YNNKEL (reference sequence). DNA for the CDR3: TGTGCCAGCAGCCCCTGGGACAGGACGGGCACTGAAGCTTTCTTT. Protein product: CASSPWDRTGTEAFF.

The rearrangement uses TRBV9 and TRBJ1-1; weak D call: TRBD1 (5 bases). The germline gives CDR1 SGDLS, CDR2 YYNGEE. Trimming stripped 0 bases from V and 8 bases from J, with 8 bases between. The CDR3 extends over 12 amino acids. The CDR3 sequence: CASSVVGEEAFF. The CDR3 DNA sequence: TGTGCCAGCAGCGTAGTAGGGGAAGAAGCTTTCTTT.

The CDR3: CATSIEWNTGELFF. The CDR3 DNA reads TGTGCCACCAGCATTGAGTGGAACACCGGGGAGCTGTTTTTT. This chain connects TRBV15 to TRBJ2-2; D uncertain. Germline V gene data show CDR1 as LNHNV and CDR2 as YYDKDF (reference sequence). Trimming removed 4 bases from V and 1 base from J, with 7 bases in between. The CDR3 has 14 amino acids.

The chain combines TRBV27 with TRBJ1-1; no clear D gene. The germline CDR1 and CDR2 sequences are MNHEY and SMNVEV (reference sequence). The CDR3 contains 14 residues. Trimming pared 6 bases from V and 0 bases from J, leaving 11 bases between. Written as DNA, the CDR3 is TGTGCCAGCAGCTGGCTCGGGGTGAACACTGAAGCTTTCTTT. Its translation: CASSWLGVNTEAFF.

The chain has TRBV18 and TRBJ1-2, with TRBD1 matching over 8 bases. Germline-derived CDR1 and CDR2 are KGHSH and LQKENI. This CDR3 contains 16 residues. Germline trimming cut 0 bases from V and 3 bases from J; bases unmatched to any gene: 6. CDR3 in amino acids: CASSPPRQGAYYGYTF. Written as DNA, the CDR3 is TGTGCCAGCTCACCACCGCGCCAGGGGGCTTACTATGGCTACACCTTC.

The V call is TRBV5-4, the J call TRBJ1-1; D not resolved. V was shortened by 0 bases and J by 2 bases, with 5 bases between the two germline ends. Germline V gives CDR1 SGHNT, CDR2 YYREEE (reference sequence). This CDR3 region has 13 residues. CDR3 bases: TGTGCCAGCAGCTTGGCCGTTAACACTGAAGCTTTCTTT. Encoded protein: CASSLAVNTEAFF.

The chain's CDR3 is CASSQIGQGGQYF. The CDR3 DNA sequence: TGTGCCAGCAGCCAAATCGGGCAGGGGGGGCAGTACTTC. The chain recombines TRBV5-4 with TRBJ2-7; D possibly corresponds to TRBD1 (7 bases). Trimming stripped 4 bases from V and 9 bases from J, with 17 bases between. Germline V gives CDR1 SGHNT, CDR2 YYREEE (reference sequence). The CDR3 is 13 amino acids.

This clone was picked up one time. The chain is built from TRBV28 and TRBJ1-5, with 11 bases matching TRBD1. Germline loops: CDR1 MDHEN, CDR2 SYDVKM. V was clipped by 6 bases and J by 2 bases; unmatched bases: 12. This CDR3 has 18 amino acids. The CDR3 DNA reads as TGTGCCAGCAGGCGGACAGGGGGCGCGGGGGGAGGCAATCAGCCCCAGCATTTT. Amino acid sequence: CASRRTGGAGGGNQPQHF.